This TCR beta chain was profiled in a study of T cells in localized non-small cell lung cancer. Notes on the study in general: Longer overall survival associated with higher blood T cell density; shorter survival with higher adjacent-lung clonality.

Germline CDR1 LGHNA, CDR2 YNFKEQ. This CDR3 contains 18 residues. With V trimmed by 2 bases and J by 4 bases, 13 bases remained unmatched. Sequenced by immunoSEQ multiplex PCR; TCRdb stores in-frame clones only, minus some. The sample holds about 33,000 clones, 85% to 90% seen once. In the case of this clone: The antigen is unknown.

The source of this sequence is a man aged 40 to 75 with stage I lung adenocarcinoma. Sequences were derived from peripheral blood, sampled before any cancer treatment. V usage is TRBV4-2 and J usage is TRBJ2-1, with TRBD1 matching 8 bases. The CDR3 bases are TGTGCCAGCAGCCAACTTGCGCAGGGGGCCACTTCATACAATGAGCAGTTCTTC. Residues: CASSQLAQGATSYNEQFF.